The present T cell receptor (beta chain) was sequenced within a study of Tregs in tolerant kidney transplant recipients. This clone is a singleton in its sample. The CDR3 length is 12 residues. Germline V gene lookup returns CDR1 LNHDA and CDR2 SQIVND (reference sequence). The V end was cut by 8 bases, the J end by 7 bases, with 12 bases between. Produced via immunoSEQ multiplex PCR; TCRdb's table is partial and in-frame only. This sample yields about 87,000 clones, of which 80% to 95% are seen a single time; approximately 0.48% belongs to the top ten. Unstimulated Tregs (CD4+CD25+CD127-) and CD4+CD25- non-Tregs were sorted from PBMCs.

The TCR comes from a human donor who received a combined kidney and bone marrow transplant. This chain links TRBV19 with TRBJ1-5; no clear D gene. The specimen was CD4+ T cells from blood, collected before the transplant. CDR3 residues: CASYTSGQPQHF. Here the CDR3 DNA reads TGTGCCAGTTATACTTCCGGGCAGCCCCAGCATTTT.